This T cell receptor beta chain derives from a study of CXCR3-negative and CXCR3-positive naive CD8 T cells. Study conclusions and caveats: When CXCR3-positive naive cells were set against CXCR3-negative naive cells, the former had more hydrophobic TRB CDR3s.

The method, 5' RACE with UMI labels, was used to prepare the TRB cDNA libraries. TCRdb re-called the 5' RACE reads, yielding one record per CDR3 amino acid sequence without DNA. Its listing shows around 60,000 distinct CDR3 sequences. Subsets of CD8+ T cells were each sorted in triplicate at 300,000 or so cells apiece. Remarks on this clonotype: Its antigen is not identified.

The CDR3 loop spans 16 amino acids. Per the germline V gene, CDR1 is SQVTM and CDR2 is ANQGSEA. Sequencing input: naive CXCR3+ CD8+ T cells from blood. Subset meaning: CD45RO-CCR7+CD27+CD95- naive CD8+ T cells expressing CXCR3 (TNR3+). The clonotype was recovered from a human donor in good health. Some clones in this sample may be carry-over from other donors' samples. The chain employs TRBV29-1 and TRBJ2-5; with no DNA, the TCRdb D assignment of TRBD1 cannot be verified. The CDR3 protein is CSVEDQGTLYQETQYF. The full variable domain, with the rest looked up from reference TRBV29-1 and TRBJ2-5, is SAVISQKPSRDICQRGTSLTIQCQVDSQVTMMFWYRQQPGQSLTLIATANQGSEATYESGFVIDKFPISRPNLTFSTLTVSNMSPEDSSIYLCSVEDQGTLYQETQYFGPGTRLLVL.